A selection of T cell receptor beta chains follows, all from one sample in a study of vaccination effects on CD4 cells after COVID-19. The method was immunoSEQ multiplex PCR; TCRdb's version includes in-frame clones alone and lacks a portion of them. The sample includes about 61,000 clones, around three quarters of them seen just once. Antigen specificity for these receptors is unknown. This sample comprised CD4+ T cells from PBMCs cultured with HCoV-229E spike peptides, obtained after COVID-19 vaccination. The source of these receptors is a human donor who received a COVID-19 vaccine. The CDR3 runs from the conserved cysteine through the conserved F or W. Fields, in order: V gene, J gene, clone size, CDR3 protein. Some rows mark clone size as missing; the rest say once, few, many or name a class of expanded clone.

v_call: TRBV2; j_call: TRBJ2-1; clone_size: .; cdr3_aa: CASRFAGTDYNEQFF
v_call: TRBV5-1; j_call: TRBJ2-5; clone_size: .; cdr3_aa: CASSLNSGKGLAGEETQYF
v_call: TRBV6-4; j_call: TRBJ2-3; clone_size: .; cdr3_aa: CASSDSGLAGGYTQYF
v_call: TRBV7-2; j_call: TRBJ2-3; clone_size: .; cdr3_aa: CASSSQTDLSTDTQYF
v_call: TRBV15; j_call: TRBJ1-6; clone_size: few; cdr3_aa: CATSRNTGQNSPLHF
v_call: TRBV28; j_call: TRBJ1-5; clone_size: .; cdr3_aa: CASSPNYLSNQPQHF
v_call: TRBV5-1; j_call: TRBJ2-3; clone_size: .; cdr3_aa: CASSWWDTTDTQYF
v_call: TRBV5-4; j_call: TRBJ1-3; clone_size: .; cdr3_aa: CASSLEGVGRAIYF
v_call: TRBV6-5; j_call: TRBJ2-1; clone_size: .; cdr3_aa: CASSSGTPAYNEQFF
v_call: TRBV9; j_call: TRBJ2-5; clone_size: .; cdr3_aa: CASSVGRGARLAGGSVQETQYF
v_call: TRBV5-5; j_call: TRBJ1-2; clone_size: once; cdr3_aa: CASSPDSIEGYTF
v_call: TRBV7-2; j_call: TRBJ2-2; clone_size: .; cdr3_aa: CASSQKTRMGGELFF
v_call: TRBV6-5; j_call: TRBJ1-6; clone_size: few; cdr3_aa: CASRQGQKNSPLHF
v_call: TRBV5-1; j_call: TRBJ1-1; clone_size: .; cdr3_aa: CASSLATGGMNTEAFF
v_call: TRBV5-4; j_call: TRBJ2-2; clone_size: .; cdr3_aa: CASSLEQGEWLFF
v_call: TRBV5-8; j_call: TRBJ1-3; clone_size: .; cdr3_aa: CASSLRATGNTIYF
v_call: TRBV28; j_call: TRBJ1-5; clone_size: few; cdr3_aa: CASRKSNQPQHF
v_call: TRBV6-5; j_call: TRBJ1-2; clone_size: .; cdr3_aa: CASRAGSPYGYTF
v_call: TRBV29-1; j_call: TRBJ2-2; clone_size: .; cdr3_aa: CSVGAVGGLDTGELFF
v_call: TRBV4-2; j_call: TRBJ2-1; clone_size: .; cdr3_aa: CASSQVGLAGGTVNEQFF
v_call: TRBV7-3; j_call: TRBJ1-1; clone_size: .; cdr3_aa: CASSLRGNTEAFF
v_call: TRBV13; j_call: TRBJ2-3; clone_size: .; cdr3_aa: CASSARTSYTDTQYF
v_call: TRBV3-1/TRBV3-2; j_call: TRBJ2-5; clone_size: few; cdr3_aa: CASSPRDSKETQYF
v_call: TRBV6-2/TRBV6-3; j_call: TRBJ1-4; clone_size: .; cdr3_aa: CASSKHGATNEKLFF
v_call: TRBV5-1; j_call: TRBJ1-1; clone_size: .; cdr3_aa: CASATGANTEAFF
v_call: TRBV5-1; j_call: TRBJ1-2; clone_size: .; cdr3_aa: CASSEGQGNYGYTF
v_call: TRBV24-1; j_call: TRBJ2-4; clone_size: .; cdr3_aa: CATSDSAGAKNIQYF
v_call: TRBV5-6; j_call: TRBJ2-5; clone_size: .; cdr3_aa: CASSFGGWQETQYF
v_call: TRBV18; j_call: TRBJ1-1; clone_size: .; cdr3_aa: CASSPRTGISNTEAFF
v_call: TRBV6-5; j_call: TRBJ2-1; clone_size: once; cdr3_aa: CASRLATGSYNEQFF
v_call: TRBV4-2; j_call: TRBJ2-3; clone_size: .; cdr3_aa: CASSQKNTQYF
v_call: TRBV27; j_call: TRBJ1-1; clone_size: once; cdr3_aa: CASSGPNTEAFF
v_call: TRBV18; j_call: TRBJ1-5; clone_size: .; cdr3_aa: CATRGDSNQPQHF
v_call: TRBV30; j_call: TRBJ2-6; clone_size: .; cdr3_aa: CAWANGGSGANVLTF
v_call: TRBV5-1; j_call: TRBJ1-4; clone_size: .; cdr3_aa: CASSLVAGVGYEKLFF
v_call: TRBV6-2/TRBV6-3; j_call: TRBJ2-5; clone_size: .; cdr3_aa: CASSPLPGRSLQETQYF
v_call: TRBV7-9; j_call: TRBJ2-3; clone_size: few; cdr3_aa: CASSLAGQVADTQYF
v_call: TRBV6-5; j_call: TRBJ1-1; clone_size: .; cdr3_aa: CASSYSNRGWTEAFF
v_call: TRBV24-1; j_call: TRBJ2-2; clone_size: .; cdr3_aa: CATGTGGTGELFF
v_call: TRBV9; j_call: TRBJ2-3; clone_size: .; cdr3_aa: CASSVQIEADTQYF
v_call: TRBV30; j_call: TRBJ1-3; clone_size: .; cdr3_aa: CAWSRLAGNTIYF
v_call: TRBV6-1; j_call: TRBJ1-3; clone_size: .; cdr3_aa: CASSEAPGNTIYF
v_call: TRBV24-1; j_call: TRBJ1-5; clone_size: .; cdr3_aa: CATSPDGPAQPQHF
v_call: TRBV7-3; j_call: TRBJ2-2; clone_size: .; cdr3_aa: CASSIDRTRELFF
v_call: TRBV5-8; j_call: TRBJ2-4; clone_size: once; cdr3_aa: CASSPPSGGGQYF
v_call: TRBV5-5; j_call: TRBJ2-5; clone_size: .; cdr3_aa: CASRYRGGETQYF
v_call: TRBV12-3/TRBV12-4; j_call: TRBJ1-1; clone_size: few; cdr3_aa: CASSPGRTEAFF
v_call: TRBV28; j_call: TRBJ2-1; clone_size: once; cdr3_aa: CASSSPGVGEQFF